What follows is one T cell receptor beta chain and its context. The antigen remains unidentified. Sequencing was at survey level. This table comes from immunoSEQ multiplex PCR, and its TCRdb copy is limited to in-frame clones, with some not included. The sample carries about 22,000 clones, about 71% recorded once. The CDR3 is made up of 12 amino acids. Germline loops: CDR1 SGHAT, CDR2 FQDESV (reference sequence). Trimming left V 4 bases short and J 2 bases short, with 5 bases between. These data belong to a study of pediatric ulcerative colitis. At the level of the study: Most patients had pancolitis, and two had left-sided colitis.

Whole-study findings and limits: Compared with controls, ulcerative colitis showed greater blood-rectum clone sharing. Blood-derived T cells may be present in rectal pinch biopsies.

Rectal tissue came from one to two pinch biopsies taken at colonoscopy. This chain connects TRBV11-1 to TRBJ1-1, with D hard to call. This TCR derives from a boy aged 10-17 years with severe ulcerative colitis. The sample consisted of gut tissue. The CDR3 DNA reads TGTGCCAGCAGCTGGAGTAACACTGAAGCTTTCTTT. It encodes CASSWSNTEAFF.